This T cell receptor beta chain was found in a study of cytomegalovirus exposure and HLA in healthy donors (dated by TCRdb to between 2016 and 2019). General notes on the study: In an earlier analysis of under 600 of the donors, 250 to 350 Gb of sequence data and just under 120 million unique TCR beta sequences from about 179 million T cells were reported. Roughly 300 gigabases of sequencing data and 80 million or so unique TCR sequences were included in an early release covering about 620 HLA-typed donors. Among the roughly 400 genotyped donors, 75% to 90% belonged to the genetic ancestry cluster associated with self-reported Caucasian donors. The study aimed to test whether cataloging public T cell receptors could reveal signatures of past pathogen exposure. The T cell repertoires of roughly 660 subjects were profiled by immunosequencing and related to cytomegalovirus serostatus. Besides the first cohort of approximately 670 subjects, a separate validation cohort made up of 120 different subjects was used. To predict cytomegalovirus infection status, the study combined high-throughput TCR immunosequencing, statistical association of individual TCRs with disease status, and machine learning. A later analysis re-examined previously published TCR beta repertoires from 610 or so donors and added high-resolution HLA genotyping to investigate patterns of TCR occurrence. The later analysis used no new phenotypic data to find candidate immune exposures, relying instead on TCR beta sequences and their occurrence across donors. An earlier analysis of fewer than 750 of the donors used high-throughput TCR beta sequencing to judge whether each TCR beta V gene segment behaved as functional or pseudogenic. Alongside the repertoire data, information on donor age, sex, ethnicity and CMV serostatus was compiled. A later genetic analysis used genome-wide SNP genotypes for about 55% of the 666 donors, treating that subset as a discovery cohort. All discovery cohort repertoires had been generated using a single sequencing platform. HLA typing included class I and class II loci at four-digit resolution. The number of typed donors differed by locus: roughly 629-630 for A, B, C, DRB1 and DQB1; some 500 for DQA1; 606 for DPA1; and about 450 for DPB1. A handful of DR-DQ haplotypes were handled as single units for association and clustering because linkage in the cohort was strong. On average, approximately 250,000 unique TCR beta nucleotide sequences were sequenced per donor among more than 350 genotyped donors of the cohort, with roughly 18% of those sequences being non-productive. Results and caveats for the whole study, not just this receptor: A cluster of highly shared sequence variants was judged likely to represent a technical artifact of the sequencing pipeline. CMV serostatus was the only immune exposure information available for the cohort. A further reported finding was that TCR beta sequences accurately predicted the HLA-A and HLA-B alleles for most subjects in the first cohort. In the study, about 150 TCR beta chains were listed as associated with cytomegalovirus. Three of the identified cytomegalovirus-associated TCR beta chains were confirmed in vitro to be specific for cytomegalovirus antigens. The classifier was reported to diagnose cytomegalovirus status with high specificity and sensitivity in both the original and validation cohorts. The authors suggested that the approach could potentially be generalized to other disease states and immunological phenotypes. Because some donors lacked HLA typing at each locus, the association tests relied only on the typed subset. Over 15 rarely observed V segments, including chromosome 9 orphons, were excluded from the earlier analysis of about 610 of the donors because counts were too low. At a false discovery rate of 0.05, a later analysis linked around 17,000 TCR beta sequences to specific HLA alleles. In a later genetic analysis, fewer N-insertions in productive TCRs were reported among donors in an Asian-associated ancestry cluster than the roughly 700-donor mean. Because the 87-base-pair reads could not distinguish some IMGT-functional V segments, including TRBV6-2 and TRBV6-3, those segments were excluded. Sequencing depth was assumed to be roughly uniform across donors in the presence/absence analyses, though that assumption may not hold. Compared with equally common non-associated chains, HLA-associated TCR beta chains in a later analysis were more clonally expanded and had lower generation probabilities. In a later analysis, several top co-occurrence clusters were reported to appear linked to parvovirus B19, influenza, CMV and Epstein-Barr virus. The cohort was sequenced for TCR beta chains only, and without alpha or paired-chain data the features that could be detected were limited. Broadly in line with IMGT annotations, most TCR beta V segments showed up in productive rearrangements about 87% or about 30% of the time in an earlier analysis of under 700 of the donors. Strong co-occurrence of HLA alleles, especially DR and DQ, made assigning TCR associations to individual alleles difficult. A later analysis found that most CMV-associated TCR beta chains appeared HLA-restricted, with HLA associations seemingly driven largely by CMV exposure. V-gene and J-gene trimming of TCR beta chains was associated with a missense DCLRE1C variant in a later genetic analysis, and the association was replicated in an independent cohort. According to a later analysis, TCR association rates differed among HLA loci, with DRB1 alleles showing the most associated TCRs and HLA-C alleles showing the fewest. Most TCR sequences were seen in very few donors, while some public TCRs were found in many individuals. Linkage disequilibrium might explain the correlated functional status among segregating V segments, but an unknown experimental factor could not be excluded.

Receptor amplification or capture employed the immunoSEQ multiplex PCR assay. For the multiplex PCR, a mixture combining 60 forward primers for TCR Vbeta segments and 13 reverse primers for TCR Jbeta segments was used. Amplification of the CDR3 region of rearranged TCR beta genes was performed with a multiplex PCR assay on genomic DNA. The Illumina HiSeq System was used to sequence the amplified TCR beta libraries as 87-base-pair reads. The study's own analysis went as follows. A later analysis counted tens of millions of unique TCR beta chains across the 670 or so repertoires, and around 12 million of these chains were shared by at least two donors. Raw reads were error-corrected and collapsed into unique sequences by a nearest-neighbor algorithm in which closely related sequences were merged to remove PCR and sequencing errors. CDR3 sequences were aligned to IMGT reference sequences to assign V, D and J gene segments. For a sequence to be retained, a match of at least six nucleotides was required to both a V gene segment and a J gene segment. Rearrangements were called productive when the CDR3 lacked stop codons and stayed in frame with V and J; all others were non-productive. CDR3 was defined by IMGT convention, running from the second conserved V-encoded cysteine to the conserved J-encoded phenylalanine. The earlier analysis of more than 450 of the donors excluded sequences that lacked an unambiguous match to a single V gene segment. In an earlier analysis of 450 to 750 of the donors, a V segment was called functional when productive rearrangements were above 56.7%, and segregating when the standard deviation between donors exceeded 5%. A statistical classification framework was built for diagnosing cytomegalovirus status from the catalog of TCR beta chain sequences. In a later analysis, V and J genes were assigned by comparing TCR nucleotide sequences against IMGT/GENE-DB human TR gene sequences. A later analysis assigned CDR3 sequences and most-parsimonious VDJ recombination scenarios with the TCRdist pipeline. In a later analysis, each TCR beta chain was defined by its CDR3 amino acid sequence together with its V-gene family, and reads without a unique V-gene family were excluded. A later analysis removed 500 to 650 highly shared, low-generation-probability nucleotide sequences to deal with suspected cross-contamination and a sequencing artifact. A later analysis calculated a clonal expansion index for each public chain from normalized within-repertoire ranks of inferred template counts. In a later analysis, generation probabilities were computed with a VDJ recombination model fitted to out-of-frame rearrangements, and the resulting probabilities were checked against IGoR. A later analysis scored TCR-TCR, TCR-HLA and TCR-CMV co-occurrence with hypergeometric tests, applying a repertoire-size bias correction to TCR pairs. In a later analysis, false discovery rates were estimated by permuting HLA or CMV assignments 20 times. In a later analysis, co-occurring TCRs were grouped with DBSCAN, and TCRdist sequence similarity was added when clustering was performed within HLA-allele-positive subsets. Co-occurrence clustering excluded repertoires with fewer than 30,000 or more than 120,000 public chains, plus five with anomalous nucleotide sharing. TCRdb took over this immuneACCESS table, retaining in-frame rearrangements with V and J assigned. Such tables are incomplete; in checked studies, under half of the missing clones stem from an unresolved V gene, and the remainder is unexplained. From that table come the V and J calls and clone size; the DNA was used to work out D and trimming. The sample data list some 110,000 clones, and approximately 80% of these were observed just once. The ten largest clones take up around 5% of the sample.

The germline V gene (reference sequence) sets CDR1 to LNHNV and CDR2 to YYDKDF. The germline V end is reduced by 2 bases and the J end by 4 bases; junction bases left unmatched: 7. Counted from cysteine to phenylalanine, this CDR3 has 16 amino acids. Only the CDR3 DNA stays, 48 bases, in frame from base 1. Comment on this clone: Its antigen has not been determined. Base qualities are not provided; no much larger clone lies one nucleotide away.

The cohort consisted of 670 or so healthy bone marrow donors. Cohort members were all nominally healthy when sampled, although unrecorded immune exposures were likely present. The donor tested CMV seropositive and was one of the 289 seropositive cohort members. Every donor gave a peripheral blood sample, and the peripheral blood mononuclear cells from that sample were used for TCR beta sequencing. The Qiagen DNeasy Blood Extraction Kit was used to extract genomic DNA from the blood cell samples. The TCR originated in a man in his fifties or sixties in good health and CMV-seropositive. Sequencing used PBMCs. The chain was built from TRBV15 and TRBJ1-1, and TRBD1 matches 10 of the central bases. The sequenced DNA: TGTGCCACCAGCAGATCTCCCCGGGACAGGGGCACTGAAGCTTTCTTT. It encodes CATSRSPRDRGTEAFF.